This T cell receptor beta chain was found in a study of post-analysis software for immune sequencing data. General study findings and limits: Controls showed significantly higher normalized Chao1 diversity than did multiple sclerosis patients. Comparison of patients with controls showed roughly five TRBV segments more frequent in patients, TRBV5-6, TRBV5-1 and TRBV20-1 among them.

This clonotype was seen a handful of times. Antigen: not known. One junction end does not reproduce the germline sequence, and a read error may be involved. Prepared libraries of TCR beta cDNA carried unique molecular identifiers. TCRdb independently ran MiXCR on the PCR reads; one entry per CDR3 protein. The sample holds roughly 400,000 distinct CDR3 sequences, approximately 37% seen once. CDR3 length: 14 amino acids. The germline V gene has CDR1 MGHRA and CDR2 YSYEKL. The material sequenced was blood. The sequence derives from a girl aged 2 to 10 with multiple sclerosis. The chain employs TRBV4-1 and TRBJ2-3, with 7 bases fitting TRBD1. DNA for the CDR3: TGCACCAGTAGCCCGACAGGGAGAACAGATACGCAGTATTTT. Translating gives CTSSPTGRTDTQYF.